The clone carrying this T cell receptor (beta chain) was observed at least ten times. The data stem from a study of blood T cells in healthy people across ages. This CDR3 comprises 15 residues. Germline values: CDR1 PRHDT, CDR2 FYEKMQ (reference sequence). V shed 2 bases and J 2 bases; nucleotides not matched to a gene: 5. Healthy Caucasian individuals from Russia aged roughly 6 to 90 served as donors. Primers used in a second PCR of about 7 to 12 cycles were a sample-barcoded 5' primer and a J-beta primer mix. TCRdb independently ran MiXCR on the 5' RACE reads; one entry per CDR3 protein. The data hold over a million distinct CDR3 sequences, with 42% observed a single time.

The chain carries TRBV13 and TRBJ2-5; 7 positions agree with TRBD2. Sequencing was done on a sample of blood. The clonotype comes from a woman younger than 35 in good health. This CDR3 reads CASSLWDYPQETQYF. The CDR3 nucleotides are TGTGCCAGCAGCTTATGGGACTACCCTCAAGAGACCCAGTACTTC.